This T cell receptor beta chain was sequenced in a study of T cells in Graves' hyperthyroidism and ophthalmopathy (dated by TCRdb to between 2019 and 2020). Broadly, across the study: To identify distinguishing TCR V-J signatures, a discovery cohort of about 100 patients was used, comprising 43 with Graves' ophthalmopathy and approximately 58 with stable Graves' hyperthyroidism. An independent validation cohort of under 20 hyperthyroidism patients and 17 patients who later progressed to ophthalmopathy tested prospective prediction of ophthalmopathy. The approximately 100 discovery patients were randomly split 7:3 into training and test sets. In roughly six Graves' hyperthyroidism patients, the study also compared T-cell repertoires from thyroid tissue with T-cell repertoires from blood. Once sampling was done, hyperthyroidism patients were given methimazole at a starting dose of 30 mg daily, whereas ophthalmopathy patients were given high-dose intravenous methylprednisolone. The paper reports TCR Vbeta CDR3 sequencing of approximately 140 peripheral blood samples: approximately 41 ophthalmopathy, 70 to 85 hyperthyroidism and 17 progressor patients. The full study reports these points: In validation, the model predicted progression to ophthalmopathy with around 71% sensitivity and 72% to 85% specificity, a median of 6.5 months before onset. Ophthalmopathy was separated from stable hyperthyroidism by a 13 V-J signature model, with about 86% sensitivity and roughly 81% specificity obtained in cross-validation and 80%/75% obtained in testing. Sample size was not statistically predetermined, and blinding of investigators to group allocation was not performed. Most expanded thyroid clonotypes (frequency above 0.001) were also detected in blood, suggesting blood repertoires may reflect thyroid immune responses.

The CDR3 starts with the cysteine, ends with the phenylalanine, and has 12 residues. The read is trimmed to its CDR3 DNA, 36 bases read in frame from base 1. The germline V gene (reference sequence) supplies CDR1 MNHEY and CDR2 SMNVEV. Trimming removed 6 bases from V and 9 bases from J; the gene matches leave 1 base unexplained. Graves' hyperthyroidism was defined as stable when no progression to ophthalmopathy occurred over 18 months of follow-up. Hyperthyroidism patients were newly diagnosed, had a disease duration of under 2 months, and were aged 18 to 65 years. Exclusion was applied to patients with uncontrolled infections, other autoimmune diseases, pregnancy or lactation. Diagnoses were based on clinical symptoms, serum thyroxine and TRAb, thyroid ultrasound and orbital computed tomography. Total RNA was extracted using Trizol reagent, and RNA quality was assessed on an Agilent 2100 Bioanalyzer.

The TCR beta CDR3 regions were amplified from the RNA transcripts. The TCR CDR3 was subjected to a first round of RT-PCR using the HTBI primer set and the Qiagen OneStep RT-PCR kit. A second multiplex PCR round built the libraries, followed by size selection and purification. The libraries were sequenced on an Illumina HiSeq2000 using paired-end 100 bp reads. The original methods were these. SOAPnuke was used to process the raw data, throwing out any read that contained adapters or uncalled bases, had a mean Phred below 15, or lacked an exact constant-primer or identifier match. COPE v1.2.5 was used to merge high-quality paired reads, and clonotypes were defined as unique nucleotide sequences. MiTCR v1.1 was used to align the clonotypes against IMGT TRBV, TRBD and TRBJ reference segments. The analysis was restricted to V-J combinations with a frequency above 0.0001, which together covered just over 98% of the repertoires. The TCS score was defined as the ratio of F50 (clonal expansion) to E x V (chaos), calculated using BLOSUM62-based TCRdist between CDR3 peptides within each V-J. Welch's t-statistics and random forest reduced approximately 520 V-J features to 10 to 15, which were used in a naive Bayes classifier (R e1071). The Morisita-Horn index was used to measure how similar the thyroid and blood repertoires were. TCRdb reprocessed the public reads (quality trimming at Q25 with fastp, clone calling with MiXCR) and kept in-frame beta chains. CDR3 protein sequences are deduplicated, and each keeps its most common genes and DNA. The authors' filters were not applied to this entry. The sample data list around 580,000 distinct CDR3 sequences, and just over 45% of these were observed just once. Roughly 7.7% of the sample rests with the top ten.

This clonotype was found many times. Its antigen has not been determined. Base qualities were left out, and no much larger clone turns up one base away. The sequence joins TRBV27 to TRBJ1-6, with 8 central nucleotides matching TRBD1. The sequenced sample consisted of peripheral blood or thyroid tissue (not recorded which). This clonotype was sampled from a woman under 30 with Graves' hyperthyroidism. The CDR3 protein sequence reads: CASSRGPSPLHF. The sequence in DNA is TGTGCCAGCAGCAGGGGGCCTTCACCCCTCCACTTT.